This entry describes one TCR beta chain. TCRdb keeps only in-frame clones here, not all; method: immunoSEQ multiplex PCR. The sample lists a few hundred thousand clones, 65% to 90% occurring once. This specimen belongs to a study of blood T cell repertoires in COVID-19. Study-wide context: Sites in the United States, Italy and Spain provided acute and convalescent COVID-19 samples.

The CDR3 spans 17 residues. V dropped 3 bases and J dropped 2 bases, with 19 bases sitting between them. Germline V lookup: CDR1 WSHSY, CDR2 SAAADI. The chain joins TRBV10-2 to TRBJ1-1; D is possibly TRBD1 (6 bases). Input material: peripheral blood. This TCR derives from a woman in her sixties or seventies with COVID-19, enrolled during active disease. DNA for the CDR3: TGCGCCAGCAGTGAAGGGAGGGCAGGGGTGCTAAACACTGAAGCTTTCTTT. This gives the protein CASSEGRAGVLNTEAFF.